This entry features one TCR beta chain sequence. Germline V lookup: CDR1 SGDLS, CDR2 YYNGEE. This CDR3 comprises 14 residues. J was trimmed by 4 bases and V by 1 base; bases with no gene match: 2. The data stem from a study of blood T cells in healthy people across ages. A second PCR of roughly 7 to 11 cycles used a sample-barcoded 5' primer and a J-beta primer mix. Researchers report that a template-switch adaptor with 12 random nucleotides tagged each cDNA molecule. MiXCR, applied by TCRdb to the 5' RACE reads, yields one record per CDR3 protein. This table holds 750,000 to 950,000 distinct CDR3 sequences, 25% to 35% found once. These data also formed part of another study, on T cells of mothers and their children. That report adds: Slightly higher overlap, not significant, was seen in related mother-child pairs than in unrelated pairs.

This receptor was obtained from a woman between 35 and 50 years old in good health. This rearrangement joins TRBV9 to TRBJ1-1; 9 bases fit TRBD1. Sequenced: blood. The CDR3 nucleotides read TGTGCCAGCAGCGTACCACAGGGGGCCACTGAAGCTTTCTTT. Residues: CASSVPQGATEAFF.